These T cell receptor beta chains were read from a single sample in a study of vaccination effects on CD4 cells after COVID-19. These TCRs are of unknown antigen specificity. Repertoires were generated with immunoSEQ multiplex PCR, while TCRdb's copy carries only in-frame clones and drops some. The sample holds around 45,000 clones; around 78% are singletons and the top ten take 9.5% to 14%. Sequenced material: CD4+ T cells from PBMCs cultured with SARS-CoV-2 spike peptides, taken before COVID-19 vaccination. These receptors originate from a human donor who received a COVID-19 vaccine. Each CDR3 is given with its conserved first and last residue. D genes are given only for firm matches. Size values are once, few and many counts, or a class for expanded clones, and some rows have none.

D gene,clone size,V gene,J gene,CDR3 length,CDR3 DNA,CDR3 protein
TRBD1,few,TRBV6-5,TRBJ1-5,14,TGTGCCAGCAGACCGACAGGGGAGTGGCAGCCCCAGCATTTT,CASRPTGEWQPQHF
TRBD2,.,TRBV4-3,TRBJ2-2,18,TGCGCCAGCAGCCAAGATGCGGGGGGGCCCGGTTACACCGGGGAGCTGTTTTTT,CASSQDAGGPGYTGELFF
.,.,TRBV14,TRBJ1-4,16,TGTGCCAGCAGCCAAGTGATCGGCAGTCTTAATGAAAAACTGTTTTTT,CASSQVIGSLNEKLFF
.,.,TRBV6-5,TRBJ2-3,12,TGTGCCAGCAGTTCCGTTGCAGATACGCAGTATTTT,CASSSVADTQYF
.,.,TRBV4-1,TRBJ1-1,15,TGCGCCAGCAGCCAAGGGTTTTCAGTGAACACTGAAGCTTTCTTT,CASSQGFSVNTEAFF
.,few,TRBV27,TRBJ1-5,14,TGTGCCAGCAGTCCACGACAATCGTCTCAGCCCCAGCATTTT,CASSPRQSSQPQHF
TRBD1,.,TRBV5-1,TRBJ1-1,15,TGCGCCAGCACCCTCACGGGACAGAGGAACACTGAAGCTTTCTTT,CASTLTGQRNTEAFF
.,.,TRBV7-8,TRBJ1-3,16,TGTGCCAGCAGCCCAAGACTGACAACCTCTGGAAACACCATATATTTT,CASSPRLTTSGNTIYF
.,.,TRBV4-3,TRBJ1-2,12,TGCGCCAGCAGCCAAGAAAGGGGTGGCTACACCTTC,CASSQERGGYTF
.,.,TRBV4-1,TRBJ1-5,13,TGCGCCAGCAGCCAAGATGGGGGTCAGCCCCAGCATTTT,CASSQDGGQPQHF
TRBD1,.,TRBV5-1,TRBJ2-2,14,TGCGCCAGCAGCTCCAGGGGGTTGACCGGGGAGCTGTTTTTT,CASSSRGLTGELFF
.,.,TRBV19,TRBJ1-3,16,TGTGCCAGTAGTATATCGGGGAGAGACTCTGGAAACACCATATATTTT,CASSISGRDSGNTIYF
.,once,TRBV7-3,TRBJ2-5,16,TGTGCCAGCAGCTTAACGGGAGCGGGCGGCCAGGAGACCCAGTACTTC,CASSLTGAGGQETQYF
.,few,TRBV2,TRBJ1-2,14,TGTGCCAGAGCTCGGGACCCAAGGAACTATGGCTACACCTTC,CARARDPRNYGYTF
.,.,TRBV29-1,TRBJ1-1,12,TGCAGCGTTGATAACGGTAACACTGAAGCTTTCTTT,CSVDNGNTEAFF
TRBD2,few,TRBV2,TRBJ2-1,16,TGTGCCAGCAGCGTTTCACTAGCGGGGGGGCCAGGTGAGCAGTTCTTC,CASSVSLAGGPGEQFF
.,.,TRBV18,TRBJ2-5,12,TGTGCCAGCTCACCGCCCCAAGAGACCCAGTACTTC,CASSPPQETQYF